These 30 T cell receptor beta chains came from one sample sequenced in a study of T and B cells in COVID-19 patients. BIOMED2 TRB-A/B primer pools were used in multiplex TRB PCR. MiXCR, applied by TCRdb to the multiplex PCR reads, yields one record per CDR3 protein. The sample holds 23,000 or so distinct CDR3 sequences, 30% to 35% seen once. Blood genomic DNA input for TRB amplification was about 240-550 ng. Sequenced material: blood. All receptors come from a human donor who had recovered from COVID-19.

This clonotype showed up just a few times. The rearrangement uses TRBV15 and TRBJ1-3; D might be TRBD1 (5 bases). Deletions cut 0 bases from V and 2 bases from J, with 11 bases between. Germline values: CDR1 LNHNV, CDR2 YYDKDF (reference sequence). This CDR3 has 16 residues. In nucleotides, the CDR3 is TGTGCCACCAGCAGAGATCCGGCCAGGGCTGGAAACACCATATATTTT. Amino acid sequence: CATSRDPARAGNTIYF.

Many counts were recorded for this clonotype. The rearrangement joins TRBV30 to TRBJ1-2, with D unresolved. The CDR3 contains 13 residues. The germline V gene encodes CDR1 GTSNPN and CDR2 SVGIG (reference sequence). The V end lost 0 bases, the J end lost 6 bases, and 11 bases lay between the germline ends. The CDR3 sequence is CAWSVRKSHGYTF. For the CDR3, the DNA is TGTGCCTGGAGTGTACGCAAGAGCCATGGCTACACCTTC.

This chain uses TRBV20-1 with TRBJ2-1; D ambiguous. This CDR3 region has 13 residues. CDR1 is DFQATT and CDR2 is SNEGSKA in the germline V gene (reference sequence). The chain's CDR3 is CSQRPAIYNEQFF. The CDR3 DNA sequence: TGCAGCCAACGCCCTGCAATTTACAATGAGCAGTTCTTC.

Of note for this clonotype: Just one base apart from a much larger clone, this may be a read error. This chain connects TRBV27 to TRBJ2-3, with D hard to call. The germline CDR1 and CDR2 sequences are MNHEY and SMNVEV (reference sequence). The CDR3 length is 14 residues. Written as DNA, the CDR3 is TGTGCCAACAGTTTTTCCCATAGCACAGATACGCAGTATTTT. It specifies CANSFSHSTDTQYF.

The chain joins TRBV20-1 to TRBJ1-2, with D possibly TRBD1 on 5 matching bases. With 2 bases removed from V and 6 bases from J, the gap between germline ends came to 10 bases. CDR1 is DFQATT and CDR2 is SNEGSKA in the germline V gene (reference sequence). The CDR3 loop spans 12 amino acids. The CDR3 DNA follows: TGCAGTGCTAGAATGGGGGGTGATGGCTACACCTTC. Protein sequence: CSARMGGDGYTF.

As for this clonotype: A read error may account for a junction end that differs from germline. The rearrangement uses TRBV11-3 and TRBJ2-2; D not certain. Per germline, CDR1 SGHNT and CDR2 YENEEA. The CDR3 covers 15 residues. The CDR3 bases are TGCGCCAGCAGCCAAGATTCAGGAGCCACCGGGGAGCTGTTTTTT. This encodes CASSQDSGATGELFF.

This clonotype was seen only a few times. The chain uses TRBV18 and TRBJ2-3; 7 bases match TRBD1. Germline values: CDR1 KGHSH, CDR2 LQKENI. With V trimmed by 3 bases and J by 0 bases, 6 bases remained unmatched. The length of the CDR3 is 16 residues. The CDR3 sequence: CASSPRPGGSTDTQYF. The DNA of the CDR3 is TGTGCCAGCTCACCCCGACCAGGGGGTAGCACAGATACGCAGTATTTT.

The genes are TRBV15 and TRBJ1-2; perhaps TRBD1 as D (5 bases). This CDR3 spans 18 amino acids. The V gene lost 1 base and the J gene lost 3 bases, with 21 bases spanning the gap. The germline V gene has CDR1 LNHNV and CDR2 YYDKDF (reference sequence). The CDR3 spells CATSRGFPFGAGDYGYTF. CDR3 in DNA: TGTGCCACCAGCAGAGGATTCCCCTTTGGGGCTGGGGACTATGGCTACACCTTC.

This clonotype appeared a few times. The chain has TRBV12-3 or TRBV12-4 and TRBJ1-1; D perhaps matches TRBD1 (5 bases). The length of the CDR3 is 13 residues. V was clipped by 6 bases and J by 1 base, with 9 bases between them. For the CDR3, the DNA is TGTGCCAGCAGCGCCGGACAGAACACTGAAGCTTTCTTT. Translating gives CASSAGQNTEAFF.

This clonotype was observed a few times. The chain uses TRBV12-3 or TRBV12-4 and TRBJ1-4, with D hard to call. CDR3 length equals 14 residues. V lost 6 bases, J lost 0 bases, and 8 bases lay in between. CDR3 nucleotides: TGTGCCAGCAGGGCACGGACAACTAATGAAAAACTGTTTTTT. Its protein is CASRARTTNEKLFF.

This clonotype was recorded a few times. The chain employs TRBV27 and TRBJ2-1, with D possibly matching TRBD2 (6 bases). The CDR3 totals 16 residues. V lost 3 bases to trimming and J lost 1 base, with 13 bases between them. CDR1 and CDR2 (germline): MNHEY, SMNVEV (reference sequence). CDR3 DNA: TGTGCCAGCAGTTTGCTAGGCGGGGTATCCTACAATGAGCAGTTCTTC. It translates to CASSLLGGVSYNEQFF.

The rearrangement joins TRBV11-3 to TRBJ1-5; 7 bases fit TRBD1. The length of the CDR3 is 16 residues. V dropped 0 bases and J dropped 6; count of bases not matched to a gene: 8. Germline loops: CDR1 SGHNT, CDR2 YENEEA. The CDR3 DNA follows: TGTGCCAGCAGCTTAGAGGGAGACAGGGCGGGTCAGCCCCAGCATTTT. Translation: CASSLEGDRAGQPQHF.

The chain's CDR3 is CASCGAYTGELFF. The CDR3 DNA is TGTGCCAGCTGCGGGGCCTACACCGGGGAGCTGTTTTTT. The chain carries TRBV18 and TRBJ2-2, with a possible D match to TRBD2 (6 bases). The length of the CDR3 is 13 residues. The germline V gene encodes CDR1 KGHSH and CDR2 LQKENI. V lost 7 bases and J 3 bases, leaving 9 bases between the germline ends.

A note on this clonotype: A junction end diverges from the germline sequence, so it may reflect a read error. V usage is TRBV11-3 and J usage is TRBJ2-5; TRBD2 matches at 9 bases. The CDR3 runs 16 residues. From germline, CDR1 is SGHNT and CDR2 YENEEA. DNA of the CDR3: TGTGCCAGCAGCTTAGAGGGGGGACTAGCCCGAGAGTCCCAGTACTTC. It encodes CASSLEGGLARESQYF.

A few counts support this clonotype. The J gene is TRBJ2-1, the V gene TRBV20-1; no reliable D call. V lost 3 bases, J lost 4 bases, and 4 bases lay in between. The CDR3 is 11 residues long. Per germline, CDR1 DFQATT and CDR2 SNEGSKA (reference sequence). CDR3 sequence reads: CSASSYNEQFF. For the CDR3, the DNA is TGCAGTGCTAGTAGTTACAATGAGCAGTTCTTC.

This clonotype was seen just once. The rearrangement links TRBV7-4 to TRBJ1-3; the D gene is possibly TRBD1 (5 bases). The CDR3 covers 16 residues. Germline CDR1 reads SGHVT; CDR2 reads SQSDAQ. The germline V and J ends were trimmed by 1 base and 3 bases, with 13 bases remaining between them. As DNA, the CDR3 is TGTGCCAGCAGCTTAGGGGGACGGAGGCTTGGAAACACCATATATTTT. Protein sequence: CASSLGGRRLGNTIYF.

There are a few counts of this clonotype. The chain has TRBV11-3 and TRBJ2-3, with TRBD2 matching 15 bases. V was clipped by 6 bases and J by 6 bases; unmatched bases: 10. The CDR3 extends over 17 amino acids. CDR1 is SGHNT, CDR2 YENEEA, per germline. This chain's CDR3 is CASSLGLAGGPADTQYF. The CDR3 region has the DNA TGTGCCAGCAGTCTAGGACTAGCGGGGGGGCCAGCGGATACGCAGTATTTT.

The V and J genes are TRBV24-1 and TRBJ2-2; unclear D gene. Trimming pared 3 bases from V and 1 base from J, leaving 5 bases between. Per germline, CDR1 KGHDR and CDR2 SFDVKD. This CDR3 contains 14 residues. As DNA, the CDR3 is TGTGCCACCAGTGATGCGAAGAACACCGGGGAGCTGTTTTTT. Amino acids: CATSDAKNTGELFF.

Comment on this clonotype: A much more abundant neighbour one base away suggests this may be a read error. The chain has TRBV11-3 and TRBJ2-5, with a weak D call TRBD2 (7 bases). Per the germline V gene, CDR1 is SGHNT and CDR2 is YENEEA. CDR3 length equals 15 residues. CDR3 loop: CACSSLAGARETQYF. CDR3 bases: TGTGCCTGCAGCTCCCTCGCGGGGGCCAGAGAGACCCAGTACTTC.

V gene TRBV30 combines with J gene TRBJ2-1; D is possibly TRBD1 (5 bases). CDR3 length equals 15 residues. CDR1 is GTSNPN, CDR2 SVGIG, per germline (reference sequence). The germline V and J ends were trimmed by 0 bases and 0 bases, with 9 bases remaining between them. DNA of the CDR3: TGTGCCTGGAGTGTAGGACAAAGCTCCTACAATGAGCAGTTCTTC. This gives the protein CAWSVGQSSYNEQFF. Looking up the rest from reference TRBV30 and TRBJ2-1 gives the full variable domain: SQTIHQWPATLVQPVGSPLSLECTVEGTSNPNLYWYRQAAGRGLQLLFYSVGIGQISSEVPQNLSASRPQDRQFILSSKKLLLSDSGFYLCAWSVGQSSYNEQFFGPGTRLTVL.

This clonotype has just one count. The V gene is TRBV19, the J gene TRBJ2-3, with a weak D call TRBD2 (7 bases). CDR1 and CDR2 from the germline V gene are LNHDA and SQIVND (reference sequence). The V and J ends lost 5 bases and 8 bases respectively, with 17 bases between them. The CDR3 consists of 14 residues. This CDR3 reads CASSVGGASSTQYF. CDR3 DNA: TGTGCCAGTAGTGTTGGGGGGGCATCGAGTACGCAGTATTTT.

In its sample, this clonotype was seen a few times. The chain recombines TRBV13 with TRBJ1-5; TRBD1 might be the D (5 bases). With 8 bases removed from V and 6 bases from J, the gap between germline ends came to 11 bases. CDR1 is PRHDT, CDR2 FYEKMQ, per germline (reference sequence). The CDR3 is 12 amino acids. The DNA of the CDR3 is TGTGCCAGCTCGCGCGGGGGTCAGCCCCAGCATTTT. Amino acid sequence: CASSRGGQPQHF.

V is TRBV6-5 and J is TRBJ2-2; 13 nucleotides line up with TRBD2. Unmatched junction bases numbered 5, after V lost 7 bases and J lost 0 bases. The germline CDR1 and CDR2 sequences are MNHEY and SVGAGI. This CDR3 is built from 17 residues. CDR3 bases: TGTGCCAGCAAGAGACTAGCGGGGGGCGCGAACACCGGGGAGCTGTTTTTT. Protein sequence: CASKRLAGGANTGELFF.

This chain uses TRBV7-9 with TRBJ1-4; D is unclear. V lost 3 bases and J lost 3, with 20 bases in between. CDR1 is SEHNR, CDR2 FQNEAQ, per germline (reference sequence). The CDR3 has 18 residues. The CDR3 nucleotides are TGTGCCAGCAGCTTTGTGGCCGACGAGGGTGCAGCTAATGAAAAACTGTTTTTT. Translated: CASSFVADEGAANEKLFF.

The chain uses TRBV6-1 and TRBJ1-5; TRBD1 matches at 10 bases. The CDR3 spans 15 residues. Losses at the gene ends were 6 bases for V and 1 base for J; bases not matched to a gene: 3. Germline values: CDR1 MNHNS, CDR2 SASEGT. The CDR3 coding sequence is TGTGCCAGCAGCCGGGGACAGGGGAGCAATCAGCCCCAGCATTTT. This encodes CASSRGQGSNQPQHF.

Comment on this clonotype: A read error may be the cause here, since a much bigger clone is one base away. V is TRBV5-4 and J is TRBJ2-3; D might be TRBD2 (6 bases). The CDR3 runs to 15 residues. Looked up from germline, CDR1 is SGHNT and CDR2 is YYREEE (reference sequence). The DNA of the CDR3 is TGTGCCAGAAGCTTCGGAGGGGTGGGGACAGATACGCAGTATTTT. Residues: CARSFGGVGTDTQYF.

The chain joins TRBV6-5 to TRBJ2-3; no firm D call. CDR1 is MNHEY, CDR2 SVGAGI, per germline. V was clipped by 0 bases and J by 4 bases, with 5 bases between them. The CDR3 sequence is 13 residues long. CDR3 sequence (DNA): TGTGCCAGCAGTTACTCGAGTGCAGATACGCAGTATTTT. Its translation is CASSYSSADTQYF.

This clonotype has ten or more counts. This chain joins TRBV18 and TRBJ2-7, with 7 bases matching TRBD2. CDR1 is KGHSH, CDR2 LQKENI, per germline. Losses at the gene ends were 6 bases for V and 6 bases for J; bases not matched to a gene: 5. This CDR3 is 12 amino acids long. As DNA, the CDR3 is TGTGCCAGCTCCCGGGGAGGGCTCGAGCAGTACTTC. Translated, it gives CASSRGGLEQYF.

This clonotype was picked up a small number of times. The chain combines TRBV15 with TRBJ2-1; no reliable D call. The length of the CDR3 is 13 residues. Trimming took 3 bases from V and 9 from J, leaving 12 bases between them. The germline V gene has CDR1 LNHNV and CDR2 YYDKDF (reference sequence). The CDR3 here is CATSRGSRSEQFF. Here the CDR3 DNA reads TGTGCCACCAGCAGGGGTTCTAGGAGTGAGCAGTTCTTC.

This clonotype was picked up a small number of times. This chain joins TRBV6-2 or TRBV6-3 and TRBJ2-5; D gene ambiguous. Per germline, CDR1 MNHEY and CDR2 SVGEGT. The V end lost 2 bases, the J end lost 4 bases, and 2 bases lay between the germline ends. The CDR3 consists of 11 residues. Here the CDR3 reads CASSYRETQYF. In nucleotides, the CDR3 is TGTGCCAGCAGTTACCGAGAGACCCAGTACTTC.